Listed here are 30 T cell receptor beta chains from one sample, sequenced in a study of shared clonotypes between healthy human individuals. Clones were sequenced by immunoSEQ multiplex PCR, and TCRdb holds only the in-frame ones, with some missing. The repertoire holds roughly 110,000 clones, with about 70% as singletons. Sample: memory CD8+ T cells sorted from blood. Described subset: CD45RO+ cells pooled with CCR7-negative TemRA cells. The receptors here all came from a woman in her 30s in good health.

V gene TRBV5-5 combines with J gene TRBJ2-7; D perhaps matches TRBD2 (6 bases). The germline gives CDR1 SGHKS, CDR2 YYEKEE (reference sequence). The CDR3 has 13 residues. Between the trimmed V and J ends, which lost 10 bases and 1 base, there was a span of 15 bases. CDR3 in amino acids: CACATGGSYEQYF. The CDR3 DNA reads as TGTGCCTGCGCGACTGGGGGGTCCTACGAGCAGTACTTC. The whole variable domain, filled in from reference TRBV5-5 and TRBJ2-7, reads DAGVTQSPTHLIKTRGQQVTLRCSPISGHKSVSWYQQVLGQGPQFIFQYYEKEERGRGNFPDRFSARQFPNYSSELNVNALLLGDSALYLCACATGGSYEQYFGPGTRLTVT.

The chain uses TRBV2 and TRBJ1-1; 7 bases line up with TRBD1. V lost 4 bases and J lost 4; bases outside the gene matches: 12. This CDR3 is 16 amino acids long. The germline CDR1 and CDR2 sequences are SNHLY and FYNNEI. DNA of the CDR3: TGTGCCAGCAGTGGGACAGGATACAAGAGGGGCACTGAAGCTTTCTTT. Translation gives CASSGTGYKRGTEAFF.

This clone was counted a few times. This chain connects TRBV27 to TRBJ1-1; TRBD1 aligns across 9 bases. Trimming removed 2 bases from V and 0 bases from J; junction bases left unmatched: 1. Looked up from germline, CDR1 is MNHEY and CDR2 is SMNVEV (reference sequence). The CDR3 is 15 amino acids. CDR3 coding DNA: TGTGCCAGCAGTTTAGGGACAGGGATGAACACTGAAGCTTTCTTT. This gives the protein CASSLGTGMNTEAFF.

The chain uses TRBV27 and TRBJ2-7, with D perhaps being TRBD1 or TRBD2 (5 bases each). CDR1 and CDR2 (germline): MNHEY, SMNVEV (reference sequence). This CDR3 spans 13 amino acids. V lost 3 bases and J lost 6, with 12 bases in between. CDR3 sequence reads: CASSFRTGLEQYF. The CDR3 DNA sequence: TGTGCCAGCAGTTTTAGGACGGGGCTCGAGCAGTACTTC.

This rearrangement joins TRBV19 to TRBJ2-3; 9 nucleotides match TRBD2. Germline lookup yields CDR1 LNHDA and CDR2 SQIVND (reference sequence). The V segment lost 5 bases and the J segment 5 bases; nucleotides outside the gene matches: 14. The CDR3 consists of 17 residues. CDR3 in amino acids: CASSSGAIAGAGDTQYF. CDR3 sequence (DNA): TGTGCCAGTAGTTCGGGGGCAATAGCGGGAGCGGGAGATACGCAGTATTTT.

This clone was seen a handful of times. Other DNA variants within this sample encode the same CDR3. The chain combines TRBV2 with TRBJ2-7; 8 bases align to TRBD1. CDR3 length equals 15 residues. Germline V gene data show CDR1 as SNHLY and CDR2 as FYNNEI. J gave up 0 bases and V 4 bases, and 5 bases lay outside the gene matches. The CDR3 loop is CASSAKTGDSYEQYF. The CDR3 DNA follows: TGTGCCAGCAGTGCCAAGACAGGGGACTCCTACGAGCAGTACTTC.

There are many counts of this clone. This same CDR3 is encoded by further DNA sequences in the sample. The chain uses TRBV9 and TRBJ2-2; D is ambiguous. The V end lost 0 bases, the J end lost 4 bases, and 7 bases lay between the germline ends. The germline gives CDR1 SGDLS, CDR2 YYNGEE. The length of the CDR3 is 14 residues. The CDR3 DNA reads as TGTGCCAGCAGCGTAGCTTGGGGCACCGGGGAGCTGTTTTTT. This sequence encodes CASSVAWGTGELFF.

This clone occurred many times. The J gene is TRBJ2-3, the V gene TRBV25-1, with 9 positions matching TRBD1. The CDR3 consists of 17 residues. Per germline, CDR1 MGHDK and CDR2 SYGVNS. J was trimmed by 0 bases and V by 3 bases; bases with no gene match: 7. The CDR3, as DNA: TGTGCCAGCAGTGACCCCCGGACAGGGGTGAGCACAGATACGCAGTATTTT. Translating gives CASSDPRTGVSTDTQYF.

The rearrangement joins TRBV5-1 to TRBJ1-3; D is unresolved. The germline CDR1 and CDR2 sequences are SGHRS and YFSETQ. This CDR3 is built from 17 residues. Between the trimmed V and J ends, which lost 0 bases and 1 base, there was a span of 14 bases. CDR3 protein: CASSLAPITASGNTIYF. CDR3 in DNA: TGCGCCAGCAGCTTGGCCCCAATTACAGCATCTGGAAACACCATATATTTT.

This clone has just a few counts. The genes are TRBV6-1 and TRBJ1-1; the D is unclear. The V end was cut by 4 bases, the J end by 5 bases, with 8 bases between. CDR1 and CDR2 (germline): MNHNS, SASEGT. The CDR3 is 12 residues long. The DNA of the CDR3 is TGTGCCAGCAGTGTTGGGGAGACTGAAGCTTTCTTT. It yields the protein CASSVGETEAFF.

The CDR3 sequence is CASTSYGYTEAFF. In DNA form, the CDR3 reads TGTGCCAGCACCTCATATGGGTACACTGAAGCTTTCTTT. The chain has TRBV27 and TRBJ1-1; D gene uncertain. The CDR3 is made up of 13 amino acids. With 7 bases removed from V and 3 bases from J, the gap between germline ends came to 12 bases. Germline CDR1 MNHEY, CDR2 SMNVEV (reference sequence).

This chain links TRBV5-1 with TRBJ2-7; 9 positions match TRBD2. J was trimmed by 6 bases and V by 4 bases; bases with no gene match: 8. CDR3 length: 14 residues. Per the germline V gene, CDR1 is SGHRS and CDR2 is YFSETQ. The DNA of the CDR3 is TGCGCCAGCAGCCGGGCGGAAGCGGGAGGCGAGCAGTACTTC. Translation gives CASSRAEAGGEQYF.

The chain is built from TRBV11-2 and TRBJ2-7, with TRBD2 identical over 9 bases. The trim removed 5 bases at V and 4 bases at J, leaving 9 bases unmatched. The CDR3 runs 15 residues. The germline CDR1 and CDR2 sequences are SGHAT and FQNNGV. The CDR3 sequence is CASSPWAAGGYEQYF. CDR3 nucleotides: TGTGCCAGCAGCCCTTGGGCAGCGGGAGGTTACGAGCAGTACTTC. The full variable domain, its missing parts supplied by reference TRBV11-2 and TRBJ2-7, is EAGVAQSPRYKIIEKRQSVAFWCNPISGHATLYWYQQILGQGPKLLIQFQNNGVVDDSQLPKDRFSAERLKGVDSTLKIQPAKLEDSAVYLCASSPWAAGGYEQYFGPGTRLTVT.

The rearrangement uses TRBV6-1 and TRBJ1-1; no clear D. This CDR3 has 14 amino acids. V was cut by 3 bases and J by 5 bases, with 13 bases left in between. The V gene's germline CDR1 is MNHNS and CDR2 SASEGT. CDR3 DNA sequence: TGTGCCAGCAGTGACGGGGTAGATAATACTGAAGCTTTCTTT. Translated: CASSDGVDNTEAFF.

The V and J genes are TRBV27 and TRBJ2-2; 10 bases agree with TRBD1. V dropped 7 bases and J dropped 4; count of bases not matched to a gene: 3. Germline loops: CDR1 MNHEY, CDR2 SMNVEV (reference sequence). This CDR3 contains 14 residues. This CDR3 is CASNRDRGTGELFF. The CDR3 DNA follows: TGTGCCAGCAACAGGGACAGGGGCACCGGGGAGCTGTTTTTT.

The rearrangement links TRBV2 to TRBJ2-1; D is possibly TRBD2 (6 bases). The V and J ends lost 10 bases and 5 bases respectively, with 21 bases between them. Germline V CDR1 and CDR2: SNHLY, FYNNEI. This CDR3 is built from 15 residues. The CDR3 nucleotides are TGTGCCATCCTTAGCGGTCCCTGGGTAGACAATGAGCAGTTCTTC. Translating gives CAILSGPWVDNEQFF.

The rearrangement joins TRBV9 to TRBJ1-1; 7 bases agree with TRBD1. CDR1 is SGDLS, CDR2 YYNGEE, per germline. Trimming at V came to 2 bases and at J to 4 bases, leaving 5 bases not matched to a gene. The CDR3 covers 14 residues. The CDR3 DNA sequence: TGTGCCAGCAGCGTGTCAGGGGGAAGCACTGAAGCTTTCTTT. Translating it yields CASSVSGGSTEAFF. Full variable domain (outside the CDR3, taken from reference TRBV9 and TRBJ1-1): DSGVTQTPKHLITATGQRVTLRCSPRSGDLSVYWYQQSLDQGLQFLIQYYNGEERAKGNILERFSAQQFPDLHSELNLSSLELGDSALYFCASSVSGGSTEAFFGQGTRLTVV.

The rearrangement links TRBV28 to TRBJ2-7; D call uncertain. The length of the CDR3 is 13 residues. Germline loops: CDR1 MDHEN, CDR2 SYDVKM. V gave up 1 base and J gave up 5 bases, with 9 bases separating them. CDR3 nucleotides: TGTGCCAGCAGTTTATACGCCCCTGACGAGCAGTACTTC. Amino acids: CASSLYAPDEQYF.

V gene TRBV11-2 combines with J gene TRBJ2-7; 8 nucleotides agree with TRBD2. The germline V gene has CDR1 SGHAT and CDR2 FQNNGV. The CDR3 sequence is 14 residues long. V lost 4 bases to trimming and J lost 3 bases; unmatched junction nucleotides: 5. Here the CDR3 DNA reads TGTGCCAGCAGCTCCGGGGGGGCGGTCTACGAGCAGTACTTC. Translated: CASSSGGAVYEQYF.

The chain recombines TRBV2 with TRBJ2-7, with TRBD1 as a possible D gene (6 bases). The CDR3 runs 14 residues. The germline V gene encodes CDR1 SNHLY and CDR2 FYNNEI. The V and J ends lost 4 bases and 1 base respectively, with 11 bases between them. CDR3 sequence: CASSGRQASYEQYF. In nucleotides, the CDR3 is TGTGCCAGCAGTGGTCGACAGGCTTCCTACGAGCAGTACTTC.

This clone has ten or more counts. V gene TRBV2 combines with J gene TRBJ2-7; TRBD2 might be the D (5 bases). CDR1 and CDR2 from the germline V gene are SNHLY and FYNNEI. The CDR3 consists of 13 residues. V shed 2 bases and J shed 5 bases, with 10 bases lying between them. The CDR3 protein is CASSELAFNEQYF. The CDR3 DNA sequence: TGTGCCAGCAGTGAATTAGCGTTCAACGAGCAGTACTTC.

The rearrangement links TRBV9 to TRBJ2-5; D is possibly TRBD1 (6 bases). The CDR3 is made up of 15 amino acids. CDR1 SGDLS and CDR2 YYNGEE come from the germline V gene. Trimming stripped 4 bases from V and 5 bases from J, with 18 bases between. The CDR3 loop is CASSSTGLPYETQYF. The CDR3 nucleotides read TGTGCCAGCAGCTCCACAGGGCTCCCCTATGAGACCCAGTACTTC.

The chain carries TRBV19 and TRBJ1-5; D is ambiguous. V lost 6 bases and J lost 2, with 8 bases in between. CDR3 length: 13 amino acids. CDR1 is LNHDA and CDR2 is SQIVND in the germline V gene (reference sequence). CDR3 sequence reads: CASREDGNQPQHF. The CDR3 nucleotides are TGTGCCAGTAGGGAGGATGGCAATCAGCCCCAGCATTTT.

This clone occurred a few times. This sequence joins TRBV15 and TRBJ2-3, with TRBD2 matching 10 bases. Germline-derived CDR1 and CDR2 are LNHNV and YYDKDF (reference sequence). Unmatched junction bases numbered 9, after V lost 1 base and J lost 2 bases. The CDR3 consists of 18 residues. CDR3 nucleotides: TGTGCCACCAGCAGAGCAAGGACTAGCGGACTATACACAGATACGCAGTATTTT. Translating gives CATSRARTSGLYTDTQYF.

The chain is built from TRBV5-1 and TRBJ2-7; 10 nucleotides line up with TRBD2. This CDR3 contains 18 residues. The V and J ends lost 0 bases and 2 bases, in that order; junction bases with no gene match: 11. Germline CDR1 and CDR2: SGHRS and YFSETQ. DNA of the CDR3: TGCGCCAGCAGCTTGGTCGGTAGCGGGAGGCTTAATACCTACGAGCAGTACTTC. Protein product: CASSLVGSGRLNTYEQYF. The full variable domain, in which reference TRBV5-1 and TRBJ2-7 provide the parts outside the CDR3, is KAGVTQTPRYLIKTRGQQVTLSCSPISGHRSVSWYQQTPGQGLQFLFEYFSETQRNKGNFPGRFSGRQFSNSRSEMNVSTLELGDSALYLCASSLVGSGRLNTYEQYFGPGTRLTVT.

This chain's CDR3 is CASSHNQGSQPQHF. The DNA for the CDR3 is TGTGCCAGTAGTCACAATCAGGGATCGCAGCCCCAGCATTTT. V gene TRBV19 combines with J gene TRBJ1-5; weak D call: TRBD1 (5 bases). V lost 5 bases to trimming and J lost 7 bases, with 15 bases between them. Looked up from germline, CDR1 is LNHDA and CDR2 is SQIVND (reference sequence). CDR3 size: 14 residues.

This chain connects TRBV27 to TRBJ1-1; TRBD1 might be the D (5 bases). The CDR3 contains 15 residues. Trimming stripped 0 bases from V and 5 bases from J, with 13 bases between. In germline, CDR1 is MNHEY, CDR2 SMNVEV (reference sequence). DNA for the CDR3: TGTGCCAGCAGTTTATCGTGGGGCGGGGGTACTGAAGCTTTCTTT. The encoded protein is CASSLSWGGGTEAFF.

This clone was counted ten times or more. The chain joins TRBV15 to TRBJ2-1; TRBD2 aligns across 11 bases. Germline-derived CDR1 and CDR2 are LNHNV and YYDKDF (reference sequence). This CDR3 is 15 amino acids long. V was clipped by 5 bases and J by 4 bases; unmatched bases: 4. CDR3 sequence: CATSGLAGGYNEQFF. The CDR3 DNA sequence: TGTGCCACCAGCGGGCTAGCGGGAGGTTACAATGAGCAGTTCTTC.

For the CDR3, the DNA is TGTGCCAGTAGTATCCCGGGCAGCGTTTCCGGAGATACGCAGTATTTT. Its translation is CASSIPGSVSGDTQYF. The V gene is TRBV19, the J gene TRBJ2-3; D unresolved. There are 16 residues in the CDR3. V gave up 3 bases and J gave up 5 bases, with 18 bases separating them. Germline lookup yields CDR1 LNHDA and CDR2 SQIVND (reference sequence). Full variable domain (remainder filled in from reference TRBV19 and TRBJ2-3): DGGITQSPKYLFRKEGQNVTLSCEQNLNHDAMYWYRQDPGQGLRLIYYSQIVNDFQKGDIAEGYSVSREKKESFPLTVTSAQKNPTAFYLCASSIPGSVSGDTQYFGPGTRLTVL.

The V and J genes are TRBV27 and TRBJ1-6, with D unresolved. The germline CDR1 and CDR2 sequences are MNHEY and SMNVEV (reference sequence). V shed 0 bases and J shed 9 bases, with 9 bases lying between them. The CDR3 length is 14 residues. The CDR3 DNA reads TGTGCCAGCAGTTTATCAGGGTCAATTTCACCCCTCCACTTT. Protein product: CASSLSGSISPLHF.